This TCR beta chain stems from a study of T cell responses to AZD1222 COVID-19 vaccine. Clones were sequenced by immunoSEQ multiplex PCR, and TCRdb holds only the in-frame ones, with some missing. The table includes about 120,000 clones, about 89% detected once. Second doses were pooled across both intervals (about 4 or about 12 weeks). This clone has a single count. The CDR3 spans 18 residues. Germline V gene lookup returns CDR1 SGHVS and CDR2 FQNEAQ. V was pared by 3 bases and J by 4 bases, with 24 bases between. Sequences were derived from peripheral blood, sampled 28 days after the second AZD1222 dose. The receptor comes from an adult who received the AZD1222 COVID-19 vaccine. The chain is built from TRBV7-8 and TRBJ1-1, with a possible D match to TRBD1 (5 bases). CDR3 loop: CASSFARGRPRGSTEAFF. Here the CDR3 DNA reads TGTGCCAGCAGCTTTGCCAGAGGACGGCCGCGGGGGAGCACTGAAGCTTTCTTT.